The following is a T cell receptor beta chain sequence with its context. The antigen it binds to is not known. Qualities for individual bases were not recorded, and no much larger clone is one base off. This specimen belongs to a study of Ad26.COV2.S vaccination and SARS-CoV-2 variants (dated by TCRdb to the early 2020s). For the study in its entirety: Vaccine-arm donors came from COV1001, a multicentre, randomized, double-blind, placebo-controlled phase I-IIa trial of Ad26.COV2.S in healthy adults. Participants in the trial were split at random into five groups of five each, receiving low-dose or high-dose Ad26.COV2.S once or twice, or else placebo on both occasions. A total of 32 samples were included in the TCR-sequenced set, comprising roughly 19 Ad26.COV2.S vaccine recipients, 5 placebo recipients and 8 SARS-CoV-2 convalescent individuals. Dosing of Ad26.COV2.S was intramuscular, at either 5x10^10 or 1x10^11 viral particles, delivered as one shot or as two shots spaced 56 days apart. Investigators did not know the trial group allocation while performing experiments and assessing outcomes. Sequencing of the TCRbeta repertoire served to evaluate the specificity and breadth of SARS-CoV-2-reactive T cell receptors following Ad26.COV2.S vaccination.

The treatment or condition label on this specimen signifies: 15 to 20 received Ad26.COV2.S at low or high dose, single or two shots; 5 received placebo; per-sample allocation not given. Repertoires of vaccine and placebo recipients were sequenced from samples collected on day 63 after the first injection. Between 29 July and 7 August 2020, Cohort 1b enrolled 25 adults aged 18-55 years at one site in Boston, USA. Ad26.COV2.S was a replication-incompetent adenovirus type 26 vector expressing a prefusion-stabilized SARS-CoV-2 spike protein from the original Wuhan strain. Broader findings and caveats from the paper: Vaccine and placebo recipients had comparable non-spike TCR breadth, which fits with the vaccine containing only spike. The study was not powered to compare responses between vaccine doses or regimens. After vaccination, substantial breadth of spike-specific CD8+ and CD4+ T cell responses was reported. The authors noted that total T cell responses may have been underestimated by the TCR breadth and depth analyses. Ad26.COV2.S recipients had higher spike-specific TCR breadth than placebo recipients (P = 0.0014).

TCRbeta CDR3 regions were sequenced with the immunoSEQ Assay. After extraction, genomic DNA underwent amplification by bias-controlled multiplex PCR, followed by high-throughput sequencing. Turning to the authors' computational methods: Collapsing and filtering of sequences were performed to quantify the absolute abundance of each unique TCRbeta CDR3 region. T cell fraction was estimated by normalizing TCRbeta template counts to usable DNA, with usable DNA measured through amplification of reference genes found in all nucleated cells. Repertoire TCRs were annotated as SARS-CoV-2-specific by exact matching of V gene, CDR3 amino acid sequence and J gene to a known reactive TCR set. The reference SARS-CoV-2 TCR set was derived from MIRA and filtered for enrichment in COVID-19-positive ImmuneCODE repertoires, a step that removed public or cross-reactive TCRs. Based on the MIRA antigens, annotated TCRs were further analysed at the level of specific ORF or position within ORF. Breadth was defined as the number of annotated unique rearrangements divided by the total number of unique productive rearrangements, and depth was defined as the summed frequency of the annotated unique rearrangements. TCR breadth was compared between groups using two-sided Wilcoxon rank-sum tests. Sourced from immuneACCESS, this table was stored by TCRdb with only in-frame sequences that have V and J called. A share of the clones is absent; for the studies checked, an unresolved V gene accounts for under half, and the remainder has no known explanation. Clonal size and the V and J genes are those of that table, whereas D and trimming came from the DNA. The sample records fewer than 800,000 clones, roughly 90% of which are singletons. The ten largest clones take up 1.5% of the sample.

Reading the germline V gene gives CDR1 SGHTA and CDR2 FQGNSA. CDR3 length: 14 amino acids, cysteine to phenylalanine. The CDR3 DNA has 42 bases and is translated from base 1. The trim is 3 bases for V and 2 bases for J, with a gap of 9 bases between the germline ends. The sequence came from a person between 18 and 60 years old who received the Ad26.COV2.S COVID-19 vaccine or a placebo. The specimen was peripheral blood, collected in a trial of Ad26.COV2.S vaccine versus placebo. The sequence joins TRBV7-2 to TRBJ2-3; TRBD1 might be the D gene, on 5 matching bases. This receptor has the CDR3 CASSLGHNTDTQYF. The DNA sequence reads TGTGCCAGCAGCTTGGGGCACAACACAGATACGCAGTATTTT.